This TCR beta chain is from a study of T cell responses to AZD1222 COVID-19 vaccine. The assay was immunoSEQ multiplex PCR, and TCRdb's table has in-frame clones only and misses some. This table holds about 130,000 clones, 70% to 90% found once. The CDR3 is made up of 18 amino acids. Per the germline V gene, CDR1 is MNHEY and CDR2 is SVGEGT. Trimming stripped 2 bases from V and 4 bases from J, with 21 bases between. The source of this sequence is an adult in good health. This chain links TRBV6-2 or TRBV6-3 with TRBJ1-5; the D is unclear. Sequencing used peripheral blood, obtained on day 0 of AZD1222 vaccination. The CDR3: CASSYPPDQYLWNQPQHF. The CDR3 nucleotides read TGTGCCAGCAGTTACCCTCCGGACCAATACTTATGGAATCAGCCCCAGCATTTT.